This T cell receptor beta chain was recorded in a study of blood T cell repertoires in COVID-19. Background on the study: From T cells, B-cell-depleted T cells, or PBMCs came the material, which was cDNA or gDNA.

This CDR3 spans 17 amino acids. From germline, CDR1 is LGHNA and CDR2 YSLEER. The V and J ends lost 3 bases and 0 bases respectively, with 12 bases between them. Clones were sequenced by immunoSEQ multiplex PCR, and TCRdb holds only the in-frame ones, with some missing. The sample has more than 85,000 clones; roughly four fifths are singletons. The receptor was derived from a woman in her fifties or sixties with acute or convalescent COVID-19. Sequencing used peripheral blood. This chain joins TRBV4-3 and TRBJ2-6, with D perhaps TRBD2 (6 bases). CDR3 loop: CASSQGLMSSGANVLTF. The DNA of the CDR3 is TGCGCCAGCAGCCAGGGACTCATGAGCTCTGGGGCCAACGTCCTGACTTTC.